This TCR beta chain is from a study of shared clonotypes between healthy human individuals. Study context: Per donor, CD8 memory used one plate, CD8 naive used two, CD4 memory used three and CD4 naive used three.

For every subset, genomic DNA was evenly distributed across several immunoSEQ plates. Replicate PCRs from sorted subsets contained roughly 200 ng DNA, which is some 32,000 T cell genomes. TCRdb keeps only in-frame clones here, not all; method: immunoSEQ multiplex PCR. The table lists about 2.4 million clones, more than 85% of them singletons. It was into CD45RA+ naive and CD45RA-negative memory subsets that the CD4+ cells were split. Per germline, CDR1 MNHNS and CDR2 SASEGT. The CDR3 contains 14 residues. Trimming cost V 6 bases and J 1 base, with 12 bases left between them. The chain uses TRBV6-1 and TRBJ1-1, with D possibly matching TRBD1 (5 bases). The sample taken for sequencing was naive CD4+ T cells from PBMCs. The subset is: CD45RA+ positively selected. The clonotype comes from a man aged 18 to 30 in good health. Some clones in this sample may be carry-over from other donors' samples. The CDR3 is CASSPAGTNTEAFF. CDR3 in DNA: TGTGCCAGCAGCCCCGCAGGGACGAACACTGAAGCTTTCTTT.